The 32 T cell receptor beta chains below come from one sample, sequenced in a study of blood T cell repertoires in COVID-19. Method: immunoSEQ multiplex PCR; TCRdb's copy keeps in-frame clones and lacks some. The sample carries 250,000 to 400,000 clones, around 87% recorded once. The sequenced sample consisted of PBMCs or T cells enriched from blood (not recorded which). Receptors originate from a young woman who had recovered from COVID-19.

The V call is TRBV6-2 or TRBV6-3, the J call TRBJ1-2; 8 nucleotides agree with TRBD1. The CDR3 is 14 amino acids. Germline CDR1 and CDR2: MNHEY and SVGEGT. V shed 5 bases and J 3 bases; nucleotides not matched to a gene: 5. The CDR3 coding sequence is TGTGCCAGCAGTCCCCCAGGGGGCTACTATGGCTACACCTTC. Protein sequence: CASSPPGGYYGYTF.

The chain carries TRBV4-1 and TRBJ2-3, with TRBD2 matching over 11 bases. Germline assignment: CDR1 MGHRA and CDR2 YSYEKL. Trimming at V came to 3 bases and at J to 4 bases, leaving 9 bases not matched to a gene. CDR3 size: 17 residues. CDR3 amino acids: CASSQTLAGGPADTQYF. The CDR3 DNA is TGCGCCAGCAGCCAGACCTTAGCGGGGGGGCCGGCAGATACGCAGTATTTT.

The genes are TRBV19 and TRBJ1-6; tentatively, D is TRBD1 (5 bases). From germline, CDR1 is LNHDA and CDR2 SQIVND (reference sequence). Trimming removed 3 bases at V and 9 bases at J, with 18 bases between. This CDR3 has 16 amino acids. Here the CDR3 DNA reads TGTGCCAGTAGTATGACGCCGGCAGGGTCGGGTTCACCCCTCCACTTT. Residues: CASSMTPAGSGSPLHF.

This clone has just one count. The rearrangement uses TRBV7-2 and TRBJ2-5; possible D gene TRBD1, 6 bases. Trimming pared 5 bases from V and 3 bases from J, leaving 10 bases between. The germline V gene encodes CDR1 SGHTA and CDR2 FQGNSA. This CDR3 region has 13 residues. CDR3 residues: CASSTNREETQYF. CDR3 DNA sequence: TGTGCCAGCAGCACAAACAGGGAAGAGACCCAGTACTTC.

The V call is TRBV19, the J call TRBJ2-1; TRBD1 aligns across 8 bases. V shed 3 bases, J shed 12 bases, and the junction held 10 bases outside the gene matches. Germline CDR1 and CDR2: LNHDA and SQIVND (reference sequence). The CDR3 runs to 14 residues. This CDR3 is CASSIDRGGSGQFF. The DNA for the CDR3 is TGTGCCAGTAGTATCGACAGGGGTGGAAGCGGGCAGTTCTTC. The full variable domain, its missing parts supplied by reference TRBV19 and TRBJ2-1, is DGGITQSPKYLFRKEGQNVTLSCEQNLNHDAMYWYRQDPGQGLRLIYYSQIVNDFQKGDIAEGYSVSREKKESFPLTVTSAQKNPTAFYLCASSIDRGGSGQFFGPGTRLTVL.

This clone was detected a few times. The chain joins TRBV24-1 to TRBJ2-2; 11 nucleotides agree with TRBD1. This CDR3 contains 17 residues. The germline V gene encodes CDR1 KGHDR and CDR2 SFDVKD. The V segment lost 0 bases and the J segment 3 bases; nucleotides outside the gene matches: 2. The CDR3 here is CATSDLLGQGDTGELFF. The CDR3, as DNA: TGTGCCACCAGTGATTTGCTGGGACAGGGGGACACCGGGGAGCTGTTTTTT.

The rearrangement joins TRBV28 to TRBJ1-1; no clear D. The CDR3 covers 13 residues. V was shortened by 2 bases and J by 6 bases, with 10 bases between the two germline ends. CDR1 is MDHEN, CDR2 SYDVKM, per germline. This CDR3 reads CASSLGRWAEAFF. As DNA, the CDR3 is TGTGCCAGCAGTTTAGGGCGATGGGCTGAAGCTTTCTTT.

This chain uses TRBV6-5 with TRBJ2-1; 11 nucleotides align to TRBD2. Per germline, CDR1 MNHEY and CDR2 SVGAGI. The trim removed 0 bases at V and 14 bases at J, leaving 3 bases unmatched. The CDR3 runs to 13 residues. This CDR3 is CASSYSSGGEEFF. The CDR3 DNA follows: TGTGCCAGCAGTTACTCTAGCGGGGGGGAGGAGTTCTTC.

The J gene is TRBJ1-1, the V gene TRBV28, with D unclear. Germline assignment: CDR1 MDHEN and CDR2 SYDVKM. The CDR3 sequence is 13 residues long. Trimming took 8 bases from V and 11 from J, leaving 21 bases between them. As DNA, the CDR3 is TGTGCCAGCCGGGATGAAGGCTTGTTATGGGCTTTCTTT. It is translated as CASRDEGLLWAFF.

The V and J genes are TRBV5-1 and TRBJ1-1, with 9 bases that match TRBD1. The CDR3 spans 14 residues. Germline loops: CDR1 SGHRS, CDR2 YFSETQ. The trim removed 7 bases at V and 6 bases at J, leaving 10 bases unmatched. The CDR3 region is CASRNTGGPAEAFF. CDR3 nucleotide sequence: TGCGCCAGCCGAAATACAGGGGGCCCCGCTGAAGCTTTCTTT.

The chain uses TRBV9 and TRBJ1-1; D ambiguous. Germline V lookup: CDR1 SGDLS, CDR2 YYNGEE. The CDR3 covers 15 residues. The V end lost 0 bases, the J end lost 2 bases, and 11 bases lay between the germline ends. CDR3 nucleotide sequence: TGTGCCAGCAGCGTAGGACCGGGTCTTAACACTGAAGCTTTCTTT. This codes for CASSVGPGLNTEAFF.

This chain connects TRBV3-1 (or the pseudogene TRBV3-2) to TRBJ1-2; 11 bases line up with TRBD1. Losses at the gene ends were 4 bases for V and 6 bases for J; bases not matched to a gene: 4. This CDR3 spans 14 amino acids. Germline V CDR1 and CDR2: LGHDT, YNNKEL (reference sequence). DNA of the CDR3: TGTGCCAGCAGCCCCGGACAGGGGGCCGATGGCTACACCTTC. This gives the protein CASSPGQGADGYTF.

This chain connects TRBV6-6 to TRBJ1-5; maybe TRBD1 (5 bases). The CDR3 spans 13 residues. The germline CDR1 and CDR2 sequences are MNHNY and SVGAGI (reference sequence). Trimming took off 7 bases at V and 5 bases at J, with 12 bases between the two ends. The CDR3 sequence is CASNAEGYQPQHF. In DNA, the CDR3 is TGTGCCAGCAACGCGGAGGGGTATCAGCCCCAGCATTTT.

The rearrangement joins TRBV19 to TRBJ2-7; TRBD2 might be the D (7 bases). The CDR3 loop spans 16 amino acids. Trimming cost V 2 bases and J 4 bases, with 18 bases left between them. Germline loops: CDR1 LNHDA, CDR2 SQIVND (reference sequence). CDR3 residues: CASSIREAGEGYEQYF. CDR3 bases: TGTGCCAGTAGTATACGGGAGGCAGGGGAAGGGTACGAGCAGTACTTC.

CDR3 bases: TGCGCCAGCAGCCGTAACAGGGAATATGGCTACACCTTC. Translation: CASSRNREYGYTF. This rearrangement joins TRBV5-1 to TRBJ1-2, with a possible D match to TRBD1 (6 bases). Germline V gene lookup returns CDR1 SGHRS and CDR2 YFSETQ. V was pared by 4 bases and J by 5 bases, with 12 bases between. The CDR3 contains 13 residues.

This clone was counted only a few times. This rearrangement joins TRBV19 to TRBJ1-1; D may be TRBD1 (6 bases). The CDR3 extends over 16 amino acids. CDR1 LNHDA and CDR2 SQIVND come from the germline V gene (reference sequence). Trimming took off 5 bases at V and 3 bases at J, with 19 bases between the two ends. The CDR3 reads CASSPLSGGADTEAFF. The DNA for the CDR3 is TGTGCCAGTAGTCCCCTCTCGGGGGGCGCGGACACTGAAGCTTTCTTT.

The rearrangement links TRBV15 to TRBJ2-7, with TRBD1 matching 7 bases. Germline V gene lookup returns CDR1 LNHNV and CDR2 YYDKDF (reference sequence). J gave up 3 bases and V 5 bases, and 4 bases lay outside the gene matches. There are 13 residues in the CDR3. The DNA for the CDR3 is TGTGCCACCAGCTCACGACAGGGCTACGAGCAGTACTTC. The encoded protein is CATSSRQGYEQYF.

This clone was recorded a few times. The rearrangement uses TRBV3-1 (or the pseudogene TRBV3-2) and TRBJ2-2; 8 bases line up with TRBD2. After removal of 2 bases from V and 6 bases from J, the junction contained 14 bases not matched to a gene. The V gene's germline CDR1 is LGHDT and CDR2 YNNKEL (reference sequence). CDR3 length: 18 amino acids. The CDR3 protein is CASSQLGVTSEPPGELFF. The CDR3 DNA reads TGTGCCAGCAGCCAATTAGGCGTGACTAGCGAGCCGCCCGGGGAGCTGTTTTTT.

V is TRBV30 and J is TRBJ1-1; D gene ambiguous. The germline gives CDR1 GTSNPN, CDR2 SVGIG (reference sequence). The CDR3 is 11 amino acids. V was clipped by 7 bases and J by 0 bases, with 6 bases between them. The CDR3 DNA is TGTGCCTCGCTATTGAACACTGAAGCTTTCTTT. Translating gives CASLLNTEAFF. Supplemented by reference TRBV30 and TRBJ1-1, the full variable domain reads SQTIHQWPATLVQPVGSPLSLECTVEGTSNPNLYWYRQAAGRGLQLLFYSVGIGQISSEVPQNLSASRPQDRQFILSSKKLLLSDSGFYLCASLLNTEAFFGQGTRLTVV.

V gene TRBV5-1 combines with J gene TRBJ1-1, with D hard to call. From germline, CDR1 is SGHRS and CDR2 YFSETQ. The CDR3 spans 14 residues. V was shortened by 0 bases and J by 11 bases, with 17 bases between the two germline ends. CDR3 residues: CASSLGPGGLDAFF. CDR3 coding DNA: TGCGCCAGCAGCTTGGGCCCGGGAGGGTTAGACGCTTTCTTT. The whole variable domain, filled in from reference TRBV5-1 and TRBJ1-1, reads KAGVTQTPRYLIKTRGQQVTLSCSPISGHRSVSWYQQTPGQGLQFLFEYFSETQRNKGNFPGRFSGRQFSNSRSEMNVSTLELGDSALYLCASSLGPGGLDAFFGQGTRLTVV.

In this sample, this clone turned up a few times. The V gene is TRBV2, the J gene TRBJ1-1; 10 nucleotides align to TRBD1. Unmatched junction bases numbered 6, after V lost 6 bases and J lost 5 bases. CDR1 SNHLY and CDR2 FYNNEI come from the germline V gene. The CDR3 spans 14 residues. CDR3 loop: CASRRDRGRTEAFF. CDR3 DNA sequence: TGTGCCAGCAGACGGGACAGGGGTCGGACTGAAGCTTTCTTT.

This chain connects TRBV10-3 to TRBJ2-1; D remains unclear. Per germline, CDR1 ENHRY and CDR2 SYGVKD. The germline V and J ends were trimmed by 0 bases and 3 bases, with 6 bases remaining between them. The CDR3 is 14 residues long. For the CDR3, the DNA is TGTGCCATCAGTGAGTCGGGCATCTACAATGAGCAGTTCTTC. This codes for CAISESGIYNEQFF.

With regard to this clone: At the DNA level, this CDR3 is encoded by other sequences in the same sample as well. The rearrangement links TRBV4-3 to TRBJ2-7, with 7 bases matching TRBD1. After removal of 0 bases from V and 3 bases from J, the junction contained 8 bases not matched to a gene. This CDR3 has 16 amino acids. Per germline, CDR1 LGHNA and CDR2 YSLEER. Here the CDR3 reads CASSQDRGTADYEQYF. The CDR3 DNA sequence: TGCGCCAGCAGCCAAGACAGAGGGACAGCGGACTACGAGCAGTACTTC.

CDR3 in amino acids: CSASPPTGNNSPLHF. The CDR3 nucleotides read TGCAGTGCTAGTCCCCCCACAGGGAATAATTCACCCCTCCACTTT. The J gene is TRBJ1-6, the V gene TRBV20-1, with D maybe TRBD1 (6 bases). Germline CDR1 DFQATT, CDR2 SNEGSKA (reference sequence). Trimming cost V 3 bases and J 5 bases, with 14 bases left between them. The CDR3 spans 15 residues.

The rearrangement uses TRBV6-5 and TRBJ1-5; TRBD1 might be the D (6 bases). In germline, CDR1 is MNHEY, CDR2 SVGAGI. This CDR3 has 14 amino acids. V was clipped by 7 bases and J by 3 bases, with 13 bases between them. The CDR3 bases are TGTGCCAGCAAGCAGGGGATAACCAATCAGCCCCAGCATTTT. This encodes CASKQGITNQPQHF.

This sequence joins TRBV7-2 and TRBJ2-3, with 8 bases matching TRBD2. V shed 6 bases, J shed 4 bases, and the junction held 6 bases outside the gene matches. Germline loops: CDR1 SGHTA, CDR2 FQGNSA. The CDR3 loop spans 14 amino acids. The CDR3 is CASRTGGAADTQYF. The CDR3 nucleotides read TGTGCCAGCAGAACCGGGGGGGCAGCAGATACGCAGTATTTT.

This chain uses TRBV7-2 with TRBJ1-3, with D unclear. Deletions cut 3 bases from V and 12 bases from J, with 18 bases between. There are 14 residues in the CDR3. The V gene's germline CDR1 is SGHTA and CDR2 FQGNSA. The DNA of the CDR3 is TGTGCCAGCAGCTTCATCGGCCTTCGGGGAAACATATATTTT. This gives the protein CASSFIGLRGNIYF.

CDR3 sequence reads: CASSLERGRRGEAFF. The CDR3 DNA is TGTGCCAGCAGCTTGGAGAGGGGGCGGCGGGGTGAAGCTTTCTTT. The chain joins TRBV5-4 to TRBJ1-1, with 7 bases matching TRBD1. Per germline, CDR1 SGHNT and CDR2 YYREEE (reference sequence). This CDR3 comprises 15 residues. Trimming cost V 0 bases and J 7 bases; bases outside gene matches: 9. The whole variable domain, filled in from reference TRBV5-4 and TRBJ1-1, reads ETGVTQSPTHLIKTRGQQVTLRCSSQSGHNTVSWYQQALGQGPQFIFQYYREEENGRGNFPPRFSGLQFPNYSSELNVNALELDDSALYLCASSLERGRRGEAFFGQGTRLTVV.

The chain combines TRBV2 with TRBJ2-6, with D uncertain. The CDR3 extends over 15 amino acids. Looked up from germline, CDR1 is SNHLY and CDR2 is FYNNEI. Trimming took off 5 bases at V and 1 base at J, with 9 bases between the two ends. As DNA, the CDR3 is TGTGCCAGCAGTCCAGGTGGATCTGGGGCCAACGTCCTGACTTTC. Residues: CASSPGGSGANVLTF.

The genes are TRBV7-9 and TRBJ1-5; TRBD1 might be the D (6 bases). Trimming stripped 4 bases from V and 5 bases from J, with 12 bases between. This CDR3 region has 14 residues. CDR1 and CDR2 from the germline V gene are SEHNR and FQNEAQ (reference sequence). The CDR3 region is CASSSQGSDQPQHF. The CDR3, as DNA: TGTGCCAGCAGCTCACAGGGAAGTGATCAGCCCCAGCATTTT.

The V and J genes are TRBV9 and TRBJ1-2; D is perhaps TRBD1 (5 bases). The CDR3 covers 13 residues. Germline V CDR1 and CDR2: SGDLS, YYNGEE. The V gene lost 4 bases and the J gene lost 7 bases, with 14 bases spanning the gap. The CDR3 loop reads CASSIDSRGGYTF. As DNA, the CDR3 is TGTGCCAGCAGCATTGACAGTCGAGGTGGCTACACCTTC.

The gene calls are TRBV9 and TRBJ1-2; D gene unclear. CDR3 length: 15 amino acids. The germline CDR1 and CDR2 sequences are SGDLS and YYNGEE. V gave up 0 bases and J gave up 6 bases, with 15 bases separating them. DNA for the CDR3: TGTGCCAGCAGCGTAGTAATTCAAGGTGGAGATGGCTACACCTTC. It specifies CASSVVIQGGDGYTF.